The entry below gives a single TCR beta chain sequence along with its context. As yet, its antigen is unknown. Just one base apart from a much larger clone, this may be a read error. Trimming shortened V by 0 bases and J by 3 bases, and 9 bases separated the two germline ends. There are 14 residues in the CDR3. Germline CDR1 is SGHRS and CDR2 is YFSETQ. This specimen comes from a study of T cells generated in artificial thymic organoids. Organoids aggregated human HSPCs with DLL1-transduced murine MS5 stromal cells. FACS-sorted CD34+CD3- hematopoietic stem and progenitor cells, with residual T cells removed, seeded the organoids. Serum-free RB27 medium with FLT3L, IL-7 and ascorbic acid grew organoids. FACS isolated CD3+TCRαβ+CD8 single positive T cells before RNA extraction. Total RNA came from approximately 40,000 to 200,000 sorted cells. Semi-nested PCR with reverse primers in the TRAC or TRBC constant regions amplified each chain separately. Between about 3 and 550 ng total RNA went into cDNA synthesis. In TCRdb, the 5' RACE reads were re-called with MiXCR into one record per CDR3 protein. The sample has about 5,400 distinct CDR3 sequences, 25% seen once.

This chain links TRBV5-1 with TRBJ1-1; D gene uncertain. Material: naive CD8+ T cells grown in artificial thymic organoids from cord blood stem and progenitor cells. As for subset: CD3+TCRalphabeta+CD8SP T cells; for blood, CD45RO-CCR7+ naive CD8+ T cells. This clonotype was sampled from a human donor who gave cord blood stem cells for thymic organoid culture, a cardiac surgery patient who gave postnatal thymus, or a blood donor (not recorded which). The CDR3 reads CASSLETVDTEAFF. The CDR3 DNA reads TGCGCCAGCAGCTTGGAGACGGTGGACACTGAAGCTTTCTTT.